This T cell receptor (beta chain) was sequenced in a study of T cell responses to AZD1222 COVID-19 vaccine. Study results and limitations: The breadth and depth of Spike-specific TCRs increased once two AZD1222 doses had been given.

With regard to this clone: No antigen is known for it.

The repertoire was sequenced with immunoSEQ multiplex PCR; TCRdb's copy has only in-frame clones and lacks some. The sample shows 90,000 to 120,000 clones, 93% of them seen only once. The CDR3 is 14 residues long. Germline CDR1 and CDR2: SGHRS and YFSETQ. V shed 2 bases, J shed 1 base, and the junction held 1 base outside the gene matches. The input for sequencing was peripheral blood, taken on day 0 of AZD1222 vaccination. The rearrangement links TRBV5-1 to TRBJ2-3; 7 bases match TRBD1. The TCR sequence derives from an adult in good health. CDR3 sequence: CASSFDRGTDTQYF. DNA for the CDR3: TGCGCCAGCAGCTTCGACAGGGGCACAGATACGCAGTATTTT.